These 10 T cell receptor gamma chains share one sample of origin, sequenced in a study of γδ T cells in repeated Plasmodium falciparum infection. Gammadelta T cells were flow-sorted from PBMC into Vgamma9/Vdelta2+ and Vdelta2-negative populations for bulk analysis. TCRdb reanalyzed the multiplex PCR reads using CATT. The table lists around 25,000 gamma-chain clones, less than 3.5% of them singletons, with 33% in the top ten. The sample comprised gamma-delta T cells from blood. These receptors were collected from a pool of human donors (malaria-infected and uninfected, not separated).

In this sample, this clone turned up many times. This chain connects TRGV9 to TRGJP1. CDR3 size: 16 residues. Germline CDR1 and CDR2: GITISATS and ISYDGTV (reference sequence). J lost 4 bases, V lost 0 bases, and 8 bases had no gene match. CDR3 in amino acids: CALWEVRSHTGWFKIF. For the CDR3, the DNA is TGTGCCTTGTGGGAGGTGCGGTCCCACACTGGTTGGTTCAAGATATTT.

The V gene reported is TRGV5; the J gene is uncalled. The CDR3 sequence is 14 residues long. Germline assignment: CDR1 VINAFY and CDR2 YDVSNSKD. Written as DNA, the CDR3 is TGTGCCACCTGGGACCCTAGAGATCATTATAATAAACTCTTT. Translation gives CATWDPRDHYNKLF.

This clone was found a few times. This sequence may be a read error, since a much larger clone differs from it by one base. No DNA is shown, since the ends of the CDR3 on it are uncertain; the CDR3 is the one TCRdb lists. The J gene was not called, though the V gene is TRGV9. The CDR3 is 30 residues long, ends included. Germline CDR1 reads GITISATS; CDR2 reads ISYDGTV (reference sequence). CDR3 in amino acids: CALWGIIIRNSLAVEQHWLSQVSIGRIQHF.

In regard to this clone: It is unclear where the CDR3 begins or ends on the DNA, so no DNA is shown, and the CDR3 is as TCRdb lists it. No J gene was assigned, while the V gene was called as TRGV5. The CDR3 has 31 residues if both end residues are counted. In germline, CDR1 is VINAFY, CDR2 YDVSNSKD. Here the CDR3 reads CATWTGIIIRNSLAVEQHLLSQVSIGRIQHF.

This clone was recorded many times. TCRdb's entry gives the protein of a much larger clone, which mismatches this DNA's translation at residue 12, likely from a read error; the protein reported here is translated from the DNA. V is TRGV3 and J is TRGJ1 or TRGJ2. The J gene, left out of TCRdb, was set here by checking the DNA against germline. Germline lookup yields CDR1 VTNTFY and CDR2 YDVSTARD (reference sequence). This CDR3 has 15 amino acids. The chain's CDR3 is CATWDSARGLYRKLF. In DNA form, the CDR3 reads TGTGCCACCTGGGACTCAGCACGCGGGTTGTATAGGAAACTCTTT.

This clone was observed many times. A read error likely explains why the TCRdb protein, taken from a much larger clone, differs from this DNA's translation at residue 13; the protein shown is translated from the DNA. The chain couples TRGV9 to TRGJP. No J segment appears in TCRdb, so it was assigned here by matching the sequence to germline. This CDR3 has 17 residues. Germline V gene lookup returns CDR1 GITISATS and CDR2 ISYDGTV (reference sequence). This CDR3 reads CALWDHDQELGKRIKVF. CDR3 nucleotides: TGTGCCTTGTGGGACCATGATCAAGAGTTGGGCAAAAGAATCAAGGTATTT.

This clone was counted between two and nine times. The mismatch at residue 6 between this DNA's translation and the TCRdb protein of a much larger clone likely reflects a read error; the protein shown is translated from the DNA. The chain combines TRGV9 with TRGJP. Here the J gene was assigned by germline matching of the DNA, as TCRdb has none. This CDR3 is built from 15 residues. Per the germline V gene, CDR1 is GITISATS and CDR2 is ISYDGTV (reference sequence). After removal of 5 bases from V and 7 bases from J, the junction contained 5 bases not matched to a gene. CDR3 sequence: CALWGMELGKKIKVF. Here the CDR3 DNA reads TGTGCCTTGTGGGGTATGGAGTTGGGCAAAAAAATCAAGGTATTT.

This clone was seen many times. This DNA translates differently at residue 3 from the TCRdb protein, which is that of a much larger clone; a read error is likely, and the protein shown is the DNA's own translation. The chain carries TRGV3 and TRGJP2. CDR1 and CDR2 (germline): VTNTFY, YDVSTARD (reference sequence). The CDR3 loop spans 15 amino acids. The CDR3 sequence is CAPWDRQGSDWIKTF. The CDR3 DNA sequence: TGTGCCCCCTGGGACAGGCAGGGTAGTGATTGGATCAAGACGTTT.

For this clone: No DNA is shown, since the ends of the CDR3 on it are uncertain; the CDR3 is the one TCRdb lists. No J gene was named, though the V gene is TRGV3. CDR1 is VTNTFY, CDR2 YDVSTARD, per germline (reference sequence). The CDR3 numbers 29 amino acids, ends counted. This chain's CDR3 is CATSNYYRNSLAVEQHLLSQVSIGRIQHF.

There are a few counts of this clone. The protein in TCRdb stems from a much larger clone and differs at residue 3 from this DNA's translation, likely a read error; here the protein is translated from the DNA. The genes are TRGV5 and TRGJ1 or TRGJ2. Assignment of the J gene here rests on matching the DNA to germline, because TCRdb gives none. The CDR3 is 14 residues long. Germline V lookup: CDR1 VINAFY, CDR2 YDVSNSKD. Here the CDR3 DNA reads TGTGCCTCCTGGGACAGGAGGGCCTATTATAAGAAACTCTTT. As protein: CASWDRRAYYKKLF.